This is a list of T cell receptor beta chains from one sample in a study of graft-versus-host responses after intestinal transplantation. Profiled with immunoSEQ multiplex PCR; TCRdb holds only in-frame clones, not every one. The sample carries more than 65,000 clones, around 82% recorded once. These receptors have no identified antigens. The specimen was unstimulated CD4+ T cells sorted from spleen or lymph node cells, collected before transplant. These receptors were collected from a human donor who was the organ donor for an intestinal transplant. Each CDR3 is given with its conserved first and last residue. The order of the fields is CDR3 protein, CDR3 DNA, V gene, J gene, D gene, clone size. A D gene is named only where the DNA matches it firmly. Part of the rows lack a size; the others show once, few, many or a class for expanded clones.

CDR3: CASSPGGQGAYNEQFF
DNA: TGTGCCAGCTCACCGGGGGGACAGGGGGCCTACAATGAGCAGTTCTTC
V: TRBV18
J: TRBJ2-1
D: TRBD1
size: -

CDR3: CSVRQGSSTDTQYF
DNA: TGCAGCGTTCGACAGGGGTCGAGCACAGATACGCAGTATTTT
V: TRBV29-1
J: TRBJ2-3
D: TRBD1
size: -

CDR3: CASRLKGETQYF
DNA: TGTGCCAGCAGACTCAAGGGGGAGACCCAGTACTTC
V: TRBV2
J: TRBJ2-5
D: -
size: few

CDR3: CASRRLAGDGELFF
DNA: TGTGCCAGTAGACGACTAGCGGGGGACGGGGAGCTGTTTTTT
V: TRBV19
J: TRBJ2-2
D: TRBD2
size: once

CDR3: CASSSSGGTGELFF
DNA: TGTGCCAGCAGCTCTAGCGGGGGCACCGGGGAGCTGTTTTTT
V: TRBV5-6
J: TRBJ2-2
D: TRBD2
size: -

CDR3: CASSLVFARQGGTEAFF
DNA: TGTGCCAGCAGCTTAGTTTTCGCGAGACAGGGTGGCACTGAAGCTTTCTTT
V: TRBV11-2
J: TRBJ1-1
D: TRBD1
size: -

CDR3: CASSPLPSGAWTQYF
DNA: TGTGCCAGCAGCCCCCTCCCTAGCGGGGCGTGGACCCAGTACTTC
V: TRBV7-9
J: TRBJ2-5
D: TRBD2
size: -

CDR3: CASSQEWGAEAFF
DNA: TGTGCCAGCAGCCAAGAATGGGGAGCTGAAGCTTTCTTT
V: TRBV4-2
J: TRBJ1-1
D: -
size: -

CDR3: CASSRWAGSGTGELFF
DNA: TGTGCCAGCAGCCGATGGGCGGGGAGTGGAACCGGGGAGCTGTTTTTT
V: TRBV7-3
J: TRBJ2-2
D: -
size: -

CDR3: CASRMRTGSYNEQFF
DNA: TGTGCCAGCAGAATGAGGACAGGTTCGTACAATGAGCAGTTCTTC
V: TRBV27
J: TRBJ2-1
D: TRBD1
size: -

CDR3: CASSPQGTANTGELFF
DNA: TGTGCCAGCAGCCCACAGGGGACAGCGAACACCGGGGAGCTGTTTTTT
V: TRBV6-6
J: TRBJ2-2
D: TRBD1
size: once

CDR3: CASSLGQGVSVIQETQYF
DNA: TGCGCCAGCAGCTTGGGGCAGGGGGTTTCCGTCATCCAAGAGACCCAGTACTTC
V: TRBV5-1
J: TRBJ2-5
D: TRBD1
size: few

CDR3: CASSPPRRQAQETQYF
DNA: TGTGCCAGCTCACCTCCCCGGAGGCAAGCCCAAGAGACCCAGTACTTC
V: TRBV18
J: TRBJ2-5
D: -
size: -

CDR3: CASSLPPRLAGRRTGETQYF
DNA: TGTGCCAGCAGTTTACCCCCTCGACTAGCGGGGAGGCGGACGGGGGAGACCCAGTACTTC
V: TRBV28
J: TRBJ2-5
D: TRBD2
size: -

CDR3: CASSWGTRESTDTQYF
DNA: TGCGCCAGCAGCTGGGGGACGCGGGAATCCACAGATACGCAGTATTTT
V: TRBV5-1
J: TRBJ2-3
D: -
size: once